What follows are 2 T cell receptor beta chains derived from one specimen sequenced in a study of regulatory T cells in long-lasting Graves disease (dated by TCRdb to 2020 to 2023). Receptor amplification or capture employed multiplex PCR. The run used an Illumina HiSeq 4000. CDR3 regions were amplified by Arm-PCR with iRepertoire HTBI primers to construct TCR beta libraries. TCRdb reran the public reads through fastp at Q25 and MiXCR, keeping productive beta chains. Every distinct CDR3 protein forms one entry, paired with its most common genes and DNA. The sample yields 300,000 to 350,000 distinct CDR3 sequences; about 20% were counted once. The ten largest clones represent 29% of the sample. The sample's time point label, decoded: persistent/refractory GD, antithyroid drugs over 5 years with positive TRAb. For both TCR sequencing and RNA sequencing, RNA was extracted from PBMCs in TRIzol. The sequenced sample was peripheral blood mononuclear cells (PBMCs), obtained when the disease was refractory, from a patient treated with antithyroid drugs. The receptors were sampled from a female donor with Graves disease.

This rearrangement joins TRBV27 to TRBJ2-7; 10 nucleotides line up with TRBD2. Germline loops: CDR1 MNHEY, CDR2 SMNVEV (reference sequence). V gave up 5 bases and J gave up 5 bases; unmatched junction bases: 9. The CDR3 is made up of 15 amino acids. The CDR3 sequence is CASSPSGRALDEQYF. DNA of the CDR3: TGTGCCAGCAGTCCAAGCGGGAGGGCCCTCGACGAGCAGTACTTC.

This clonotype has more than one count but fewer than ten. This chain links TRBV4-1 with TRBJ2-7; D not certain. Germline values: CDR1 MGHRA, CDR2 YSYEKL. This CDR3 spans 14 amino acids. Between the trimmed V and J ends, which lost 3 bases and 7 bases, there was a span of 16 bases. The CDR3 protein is CASSHTAPPREQYF. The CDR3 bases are TGCGCCAGCAGCCATACGGCCCCGCCGCGAGAGCAGTACTTC.